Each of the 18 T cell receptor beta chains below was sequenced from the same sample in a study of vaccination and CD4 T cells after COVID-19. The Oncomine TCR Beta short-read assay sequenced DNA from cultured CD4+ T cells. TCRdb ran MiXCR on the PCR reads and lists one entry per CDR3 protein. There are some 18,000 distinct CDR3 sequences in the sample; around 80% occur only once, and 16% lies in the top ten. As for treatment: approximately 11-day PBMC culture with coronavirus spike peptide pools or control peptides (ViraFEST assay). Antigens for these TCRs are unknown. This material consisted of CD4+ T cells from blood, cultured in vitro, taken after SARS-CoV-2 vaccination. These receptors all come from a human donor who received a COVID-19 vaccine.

The CDR3 loop reads CATSGGVGEQYF. Written as DNA, the CDR3 is TGTGCCACCAGTGGCGGGGTGGGGGAGCAGTACTTC. This chain joins TRBV24-1 and TRBJ2-7, with a possible D match to TRBD2 (6 bases). This CDR3 has 12 amino acids. Per germline, CDR1 KGHDR and CDR2 SFDVKD. V was cut by 5 bases and J by 7 bases, with 11 bases left in between.

DNA of the CDR3: TGTGCCAGCAGCGCCGACAGGCGATCACCCCTCCACTTT. This translates into CASSADRRSPLHF. The genes are TRBV6-1 and TRBJ1-6, with D possibly TRBD1 on 6 matching bases. Deletions cut 6 bases from V and 10 bases from J, with 13 bases between. This CDR3 has 13 amino acids. Germline CDR1 MNHNS, CDR2 SASEGT.

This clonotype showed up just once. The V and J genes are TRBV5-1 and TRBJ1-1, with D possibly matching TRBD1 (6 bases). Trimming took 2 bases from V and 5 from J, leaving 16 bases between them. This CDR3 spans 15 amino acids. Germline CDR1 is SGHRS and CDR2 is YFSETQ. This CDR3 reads CASSFDFWQGTEAFF. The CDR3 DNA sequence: TGCGCCAGCAGCTTTGATTTTTGGCAGGGGACTGAAGCTTTCTTT.

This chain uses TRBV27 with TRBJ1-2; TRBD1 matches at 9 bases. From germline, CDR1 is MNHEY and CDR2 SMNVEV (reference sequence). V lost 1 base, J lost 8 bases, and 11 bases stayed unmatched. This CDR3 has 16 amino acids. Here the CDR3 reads CASSLFRDRAGRGYTF. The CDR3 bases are TGTGCCAGCAGTTTATTTCGGGACAGGGCCGGACGGGGCTACACCTTC.

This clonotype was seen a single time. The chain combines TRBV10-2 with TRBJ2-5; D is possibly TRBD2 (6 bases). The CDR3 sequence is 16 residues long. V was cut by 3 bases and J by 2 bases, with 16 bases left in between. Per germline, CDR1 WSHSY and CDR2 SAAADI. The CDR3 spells CASSDQRLDPQETQYF. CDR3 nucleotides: TGCGCCAGCAGTGACCAGAGACTAGACCCACAAGAGACCCAGTACTTC.

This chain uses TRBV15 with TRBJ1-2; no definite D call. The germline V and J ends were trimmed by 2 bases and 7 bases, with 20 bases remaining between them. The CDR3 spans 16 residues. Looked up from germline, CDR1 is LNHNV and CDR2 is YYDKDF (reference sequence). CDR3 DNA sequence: TGTGCCACCAGCAGAACTGTTGGTGAGGGTTTAGGTGGCTACACCTTC. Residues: CATSRTVGEGLGGYTF.

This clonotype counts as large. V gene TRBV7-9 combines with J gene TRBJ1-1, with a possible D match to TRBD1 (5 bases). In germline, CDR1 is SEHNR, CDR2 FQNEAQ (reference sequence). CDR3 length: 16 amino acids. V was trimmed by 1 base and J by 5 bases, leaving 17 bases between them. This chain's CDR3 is CASSLDSGTGRTEAFF. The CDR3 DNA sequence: TGTGCCAGCAGCTTAGACTCCGGGACGGGGCGGACTGAAGCTTTCTTT.

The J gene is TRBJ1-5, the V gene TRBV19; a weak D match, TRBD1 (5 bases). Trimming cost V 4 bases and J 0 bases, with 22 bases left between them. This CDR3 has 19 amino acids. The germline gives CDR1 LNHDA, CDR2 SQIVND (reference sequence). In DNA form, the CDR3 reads TGTGCCAGTAGTAAAATCACCGGGACTATCAAATATAGCAATCAGCCCCAGCATTTT. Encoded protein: CASSKITGTIKYSNQPQHF.

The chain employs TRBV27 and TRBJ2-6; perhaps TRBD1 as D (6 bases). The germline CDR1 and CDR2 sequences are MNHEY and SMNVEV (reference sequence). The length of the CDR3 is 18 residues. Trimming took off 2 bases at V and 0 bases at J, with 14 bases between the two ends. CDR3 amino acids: CASSLRDIRSSGANVLTF. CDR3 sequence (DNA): TGTGCCAGCAGTTTACGGGACATACGTAGCTCTGGGGCCAACGTCCTGACTTTC. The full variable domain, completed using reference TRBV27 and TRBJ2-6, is EAQVTQNPRYLITVTGKKLTVTCSQNMNHEYMSWYRQDPGLGLRQIYYSMNVEVTDKGDVPEGYKVSRKEKRNFPLILESPSPNQTSLYFCASSLRDIRSSGANVLTFGAGSRLTVL.

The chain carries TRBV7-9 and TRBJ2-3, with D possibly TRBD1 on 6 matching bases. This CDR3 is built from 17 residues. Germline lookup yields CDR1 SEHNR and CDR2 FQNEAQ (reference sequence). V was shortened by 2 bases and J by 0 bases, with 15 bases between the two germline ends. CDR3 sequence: CASSLFHGTYSTDTQYF. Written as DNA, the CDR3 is TGTGCCAGCAGCTTATTCCACGGGACATATAGCACAGATACGCAGTATTTT. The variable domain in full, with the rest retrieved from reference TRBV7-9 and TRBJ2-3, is DTGVSQNPRHKITKRGQNVTFRCDPISEHNRLYWYRQTLGQGPEFLTYFQNEAQLEKSRLLSDRFSAERPKGSFSTLEIQRTEQGDSAMYLCASSLFHGTYSTDTQYFGPGTRLTVL.

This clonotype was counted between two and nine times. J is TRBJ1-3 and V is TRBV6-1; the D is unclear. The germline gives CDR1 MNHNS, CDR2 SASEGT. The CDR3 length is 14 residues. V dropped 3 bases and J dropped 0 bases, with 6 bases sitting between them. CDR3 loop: CASSDFSSGNTIYF. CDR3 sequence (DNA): TGTGCCAGCAGTGATTTCTCCTCTGGAAACACCATATATTTT.

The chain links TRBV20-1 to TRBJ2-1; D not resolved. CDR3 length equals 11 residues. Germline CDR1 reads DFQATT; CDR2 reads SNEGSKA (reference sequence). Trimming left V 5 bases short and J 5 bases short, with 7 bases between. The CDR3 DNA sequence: TGCAGTGCTCAAGGGCACAATGAGCAGTTCTTC. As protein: CSAQGHNEQFF.

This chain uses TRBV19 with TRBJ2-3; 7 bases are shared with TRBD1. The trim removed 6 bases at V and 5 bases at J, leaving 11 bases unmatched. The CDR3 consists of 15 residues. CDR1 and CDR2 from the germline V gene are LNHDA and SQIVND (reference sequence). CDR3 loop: CASRPGTAAGDTQYF. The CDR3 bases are TGTGCCAGTAGGCCCGGGACAGCCGCCGGAGATACGCAGTATTTT.

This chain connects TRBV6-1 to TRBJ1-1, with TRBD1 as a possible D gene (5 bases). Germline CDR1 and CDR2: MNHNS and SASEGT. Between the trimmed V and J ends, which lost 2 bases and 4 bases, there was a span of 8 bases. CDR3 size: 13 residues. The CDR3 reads CASSEQRGTEAFF. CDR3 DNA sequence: TGTGCCAGCAGTGAACAAAGGGGCACTGAAGCTTTCTTT.

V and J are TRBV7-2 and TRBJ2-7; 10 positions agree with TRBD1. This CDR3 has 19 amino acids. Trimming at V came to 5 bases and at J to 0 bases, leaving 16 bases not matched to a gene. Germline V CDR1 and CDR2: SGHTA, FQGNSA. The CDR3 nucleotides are TGTGCCAGCAGCAAAGCGTCCCGGTTAGGGACAGGGGTCTCCTACGAGCAGTACTTC. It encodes CASSKASRLGTGVSYEQYF.

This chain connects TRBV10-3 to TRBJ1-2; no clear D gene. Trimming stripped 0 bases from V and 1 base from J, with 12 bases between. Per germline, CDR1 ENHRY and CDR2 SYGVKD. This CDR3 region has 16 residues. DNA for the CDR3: TGTGCCATCAGTGAGTCCTCCGTCGCGGTTAACTATGGCTACACCTTC. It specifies CAISESSVAVNYGYTF.

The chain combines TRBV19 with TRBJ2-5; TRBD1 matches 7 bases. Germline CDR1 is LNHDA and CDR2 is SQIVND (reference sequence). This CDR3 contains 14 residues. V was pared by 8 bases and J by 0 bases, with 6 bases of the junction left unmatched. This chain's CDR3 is CASQKTGNQETQYF. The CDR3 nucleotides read TGTGCCAGTCAGAAGACAGGGAACCAAGAGACCCAGTACTTC.

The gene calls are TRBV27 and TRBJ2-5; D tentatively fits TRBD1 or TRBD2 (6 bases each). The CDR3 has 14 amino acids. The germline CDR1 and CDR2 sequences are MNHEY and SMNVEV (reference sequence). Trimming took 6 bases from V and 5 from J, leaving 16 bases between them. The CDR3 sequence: CASRGPGGGETQYF. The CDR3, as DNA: TGTGCCAGCAGGGGGCCAGGAGGGGGGGAGACCCAGTACTTC.